The clone carrying this TCR beta chain was observed many times. The data were taken from a study of T cells in Graves' hyperthyroidism and ophthalmopathy. The CDR3 has 12 amino acids. V lost 0 bases to trimming and J lost 10 bases, with 8 bases between them. CDR1 and CDR2 (germline): SGDLS, YYNGEE. The investigators amplified TCR beta CDR3 regions from RNA transcripts. TCR CDR3 regions were first amplified by RT-PCR with HTBI primers. TCRdb recomputed calls from the multiplex PCR reads with MiXCR, one row per CDR3 protein. The sample yields 490,000 or so distinct CDR3 sequences, approximately 22% seen once.

The chain employs TRBV9 and TRBJ2-1, with D uncertain. Input material: blood. This TCR derives from a woman in her 70s with Graves' ophthalmopathy. CDR3 in DNA: TGTGCCAGCAGCGTAGCCCTCGGGGAGCAGTTCTTC. As protein: CASSVALGEQFF.